This TCR beta chain was retrieved from a study of T cells in Graves' hyperthyroidism and ophthalmopathy. General study findings and limits: Blood samples included most of the expanded thyroid clonotypes exceeding 0.001. For ophthalmopathy, model prediction preceded onset by a median about six months.

The V gene end was trimmed by 5 bases and the J gene end by 5 bases; junction bases not matched to a gene: 8. The V gene's germline CDR1 is SGHAT and CDR2 FQNNGV. This CDR3 contains 15 residues. Concerning this clonotype itself: The antigen is unknown.

Pregnant or lactating patients were excluded, as were those with uncontrolled infection or other autoimmune disease. Diagnostic assessment was based on clinical symptoms, serum thyroxine and TRAb, thyroid ultrasound and orbital computed tomography. Template material for amplifying TCR beta CDR3 regions consisted of RNA transcripts. TCR CDR3 underwent first-round RT-PCR with the HTBI primer set. TCRdb reprocessed the multiplex PCR reads with MiXCR, giving one entry per CDR3 protein. Among a few hundred thousand distinct CDR3 sequences listed, approximately 44% were seen once. This TCR was sampled from an adult woman with Graves' disease, either hyperthyroidism or ophthalmopathy (not recorded which). The genes are TRBV11-2 and TRBJ2-7; 11 nucleotides align to TRBD2. Sequenced: peripheral blood or thyroid tissue (not recorded which). In DNA form, the CDR3 reads TGTGCCAGCAGCATCCTTAGCGGGGGGGCAGACGAGCAGTACTTC. Encoded protein: CASSILSGGADEQYF.